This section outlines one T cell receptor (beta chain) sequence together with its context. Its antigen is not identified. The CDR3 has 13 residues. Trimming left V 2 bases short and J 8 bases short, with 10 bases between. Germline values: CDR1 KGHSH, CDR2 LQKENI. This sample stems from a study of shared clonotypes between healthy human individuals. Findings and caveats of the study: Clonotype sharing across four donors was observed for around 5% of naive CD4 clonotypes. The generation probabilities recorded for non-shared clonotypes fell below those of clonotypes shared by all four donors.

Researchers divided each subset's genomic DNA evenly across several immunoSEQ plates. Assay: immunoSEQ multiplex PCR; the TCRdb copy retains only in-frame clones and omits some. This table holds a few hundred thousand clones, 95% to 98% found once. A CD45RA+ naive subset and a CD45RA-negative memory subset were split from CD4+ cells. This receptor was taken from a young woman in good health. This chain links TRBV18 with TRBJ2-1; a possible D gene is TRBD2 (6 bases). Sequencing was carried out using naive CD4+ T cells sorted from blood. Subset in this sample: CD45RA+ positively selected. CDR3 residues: CASSPSLAYEQFF. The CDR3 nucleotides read TGTGCCAGCTCACCATCCCTAGCGTATGAGCAGTTCTTC.